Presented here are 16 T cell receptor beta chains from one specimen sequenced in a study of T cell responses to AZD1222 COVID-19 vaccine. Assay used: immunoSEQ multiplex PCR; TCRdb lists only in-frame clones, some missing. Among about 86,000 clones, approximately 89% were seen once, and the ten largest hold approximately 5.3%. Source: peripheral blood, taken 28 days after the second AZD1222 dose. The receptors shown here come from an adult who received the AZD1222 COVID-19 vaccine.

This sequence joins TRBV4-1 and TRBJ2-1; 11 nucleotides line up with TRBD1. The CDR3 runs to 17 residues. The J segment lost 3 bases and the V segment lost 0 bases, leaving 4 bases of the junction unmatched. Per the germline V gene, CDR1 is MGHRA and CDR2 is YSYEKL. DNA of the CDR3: TGCGCCAGCAGCCAAGATCCCGGGACAGGGGGCTACAATGAGCAGTTCTTC. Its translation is CASSQDPGTGGYNEQFF.

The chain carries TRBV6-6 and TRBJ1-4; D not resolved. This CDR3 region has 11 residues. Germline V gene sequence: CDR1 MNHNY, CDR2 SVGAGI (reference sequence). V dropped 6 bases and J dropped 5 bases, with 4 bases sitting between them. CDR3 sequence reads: CASRGNEKLFF. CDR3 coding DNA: TGTGCCAGCAGGGGAAATGAAAAACTGTTTTTT.

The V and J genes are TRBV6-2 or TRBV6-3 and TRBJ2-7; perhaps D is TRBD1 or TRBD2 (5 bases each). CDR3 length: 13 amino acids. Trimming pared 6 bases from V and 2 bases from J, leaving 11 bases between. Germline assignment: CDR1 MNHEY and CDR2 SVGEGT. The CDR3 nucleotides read TGTGCCAGCAGCGTGGGGGTTACCTACGAGCAGTACTTC. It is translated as CASSVGVTYEQYF.

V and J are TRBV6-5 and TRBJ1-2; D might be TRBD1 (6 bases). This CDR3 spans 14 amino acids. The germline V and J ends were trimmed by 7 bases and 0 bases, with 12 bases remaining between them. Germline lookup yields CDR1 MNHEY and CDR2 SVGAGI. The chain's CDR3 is CASTGQFSNYGYTF. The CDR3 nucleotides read TGTGCCAGCACCGGACAGTTTTCTAACTATGGCTACACCTTC.

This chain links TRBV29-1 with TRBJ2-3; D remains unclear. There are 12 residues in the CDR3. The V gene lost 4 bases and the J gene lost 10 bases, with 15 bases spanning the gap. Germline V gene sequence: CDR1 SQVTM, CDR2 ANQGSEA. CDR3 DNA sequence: TGCAGCGTTGTTTCAGTCCCTATGCCGCAGTATTTT. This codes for CSVVSVPMPQYF.

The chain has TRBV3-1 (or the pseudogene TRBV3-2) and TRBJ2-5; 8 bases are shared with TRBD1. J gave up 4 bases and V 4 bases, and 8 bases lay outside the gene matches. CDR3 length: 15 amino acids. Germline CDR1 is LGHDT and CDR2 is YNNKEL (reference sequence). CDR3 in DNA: TGTGCCAGCAGCCTCACTCTGACAGGGGTAGAGACCCAGTACTTC. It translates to CASSLTLTGVETQYF.

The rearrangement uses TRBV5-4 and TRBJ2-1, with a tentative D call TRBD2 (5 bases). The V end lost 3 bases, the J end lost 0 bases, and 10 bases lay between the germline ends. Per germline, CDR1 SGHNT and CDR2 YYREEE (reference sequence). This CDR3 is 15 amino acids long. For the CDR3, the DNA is TGTGCCAGCAGCTCCCTTACTAGCTCCTACAATGAGCAGTTCTTC. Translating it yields CASSSLTSSYNEQFF.

The CDR3 nucleotides are TGTGCCAGCAGCGGGACAACTAATGAAAAACTGTTTTTT. This encodes CASSGTTNEKLFF. The chain carries TRBV21-1 and TRBJ1-4. TRBV21-1 represents a pseudogene. The CDR3 loop spans 13 amino acids.

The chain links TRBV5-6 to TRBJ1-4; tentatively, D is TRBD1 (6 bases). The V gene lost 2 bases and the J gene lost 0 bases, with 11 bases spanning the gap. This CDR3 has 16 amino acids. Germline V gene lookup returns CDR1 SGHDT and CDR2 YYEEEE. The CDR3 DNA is TGTGCCAGCAGCTTTTACAGGGCCGCAACTAATGAAAAACTGTTTTTT. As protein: CASSFYRAATNEKLFF.

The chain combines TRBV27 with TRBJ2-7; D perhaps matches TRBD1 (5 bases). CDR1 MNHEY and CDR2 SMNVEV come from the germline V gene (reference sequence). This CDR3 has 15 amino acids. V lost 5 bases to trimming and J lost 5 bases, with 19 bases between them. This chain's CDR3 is CASSPRSTVWDEQYF. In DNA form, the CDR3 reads TGTGCCAGCAGTCCCCGATCGACAGTTTGGGACGAGCAGTACTTC.

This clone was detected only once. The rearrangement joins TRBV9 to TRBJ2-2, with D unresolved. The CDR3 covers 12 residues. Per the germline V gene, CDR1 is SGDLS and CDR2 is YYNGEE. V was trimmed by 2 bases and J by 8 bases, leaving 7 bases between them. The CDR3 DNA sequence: TGTGCCAGCAGCGTCGACCCTGGGGAGCTGTTTTTT. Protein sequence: CASSVDPGELFF.

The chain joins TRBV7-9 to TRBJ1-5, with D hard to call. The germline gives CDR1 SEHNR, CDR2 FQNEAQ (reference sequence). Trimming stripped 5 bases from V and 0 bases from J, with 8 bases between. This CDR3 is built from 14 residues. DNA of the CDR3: TGTGCCAGCAGCGGCGATCTTAGCAATCAGCCCCAGCATTTT. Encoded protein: CASSGDLSNQPQHF.

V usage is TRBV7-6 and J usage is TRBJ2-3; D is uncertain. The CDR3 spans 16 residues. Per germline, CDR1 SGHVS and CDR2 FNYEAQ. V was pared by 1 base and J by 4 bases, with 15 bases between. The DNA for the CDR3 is TGTGCCAGCAGCTTAGTTCAGAGGACCTTGGCAGATACGCAGTATTTT. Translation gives CASSLVQRTLADTQYF.

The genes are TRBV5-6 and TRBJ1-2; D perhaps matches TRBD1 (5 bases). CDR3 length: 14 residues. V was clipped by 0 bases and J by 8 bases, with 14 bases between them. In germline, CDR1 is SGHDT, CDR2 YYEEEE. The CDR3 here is CASSLGRFGDGYTF. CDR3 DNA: TGTGCCAGCAGCTTGGGCCGGTTTGGGGACGGCTACACCTTC.

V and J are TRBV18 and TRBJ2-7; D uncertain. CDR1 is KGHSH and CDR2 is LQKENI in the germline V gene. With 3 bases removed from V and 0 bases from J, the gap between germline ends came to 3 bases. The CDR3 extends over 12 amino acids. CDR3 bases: TGTGCCAGCTCACCTGACTCCTACGAGCAGTACTTC. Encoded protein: CASSPDSYEQYF. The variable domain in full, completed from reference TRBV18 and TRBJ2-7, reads NAGVMQNPRHLVRRRGQEARLRCSPMKGHSHVYWYRQLPEEGLKFMVYLQKENIIDESGMPKERFSAEFPKEGPSILRIQQVVRGDSAAYFCASSPDSYEQYFGPGTRLTVT.

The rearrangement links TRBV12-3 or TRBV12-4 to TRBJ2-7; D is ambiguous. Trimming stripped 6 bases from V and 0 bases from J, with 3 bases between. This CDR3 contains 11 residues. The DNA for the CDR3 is TGTGCCAGCAGCCCCTCCTACGAGCAGTACTTC. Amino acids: CASSPSYEQYF.